This note documents a single TCR beta chain sequence. The antigen it binds to is not known. No base quality values were provided; no much bigger clone lies one nucleotide off. From the cysteine through the phenylalanine, the CDR3 covers 17 amino acids. Here the CDR3 DNA is all that survives: 51 bases in frame from base 1. V loses 0 bases at its end and J loses 0 bases; junction bases beyond the gene matches: 5. The germline V gene sets CDR1 to SGHRS and CDR2 to YFSETQ. The immunoSEQ Assay, a bias-controlled multiplex PCR, was used to amplify TCRbeta CDR3 regions from genomic DNA. The authors' analysis ran thus. The number of nucleated cells in each sample was estimated from the amplification of reference gene primers within the assay. Sequence reads were collapsed and filtered to measure the absolute abundance of every unique TCRbeta CDR3 rearrangement. For each sample, productive Simpson clonality was calculated as the square root of Simpson's diversity index over productive rearrangements. The clones in this table, taken by TCRdb from immuneACCESS, are in-frame only. Not every clone is retained; where verified, under half of the shortfall comes from an unresolved V gene, and the cause of the rest is unknown. The V and J calls and clone size are taken from that table; D and trimming were inferred from the DNA. The sample table contains 250,000 or so clones; only one count was recorded for around nine tenths of them. Of the sample, about 5.2% is held by the ten largest clones.

The source of the sample is a study of blood T cell repertoires in COVID-19 (dated by TCRdb to 2018 to 2021). In the study overall: The collaborator samples originated in the United States, Italy and Spain and spanned the acute and convalescent phases of COVID-19. The material from the prospective study consisted of cDNA or gDNA derived from T cells, B-cell-depleted T cells, or PBMCs. Subjects who had been exposed to COVID-19, were actively infected with it, or had recovered from it provided the deeply sampled blood TCRbeta repertoires that made up the dataset. The repertoires were released in a freely available public database intended as a resource for research on the immune response to SARS-CoV-2. Samples were obtained from the ongoing ImmuneRACE study (first 160 participants) and from roughly 1,300 subjects provided by 6 global collaborators. A de-identified subject ID, COVID-19 status, age in years and sex were almost always included in the sample metadata. HLA class I and class II types, where available, came from metadata supplied by the sample provider rather than from assay-based typing.

At one collaborating source in Seattle, patients were enrolled during active infection and were followed longitudinally through the course of disease. Whole blood was collected in K2EDTA tubes by collaborating institutions according to the institutions' own protocols. For TCRbeta analysis, collaborator samples were shipped as frozen whole blood, as isolated PBMCs, or as DNA extracted from either sample type. Results and caveats for the whole study, not just this receptor: The quantity of clinical and demographic metadata differed by source and by participant and was supplied without curation.

The chain joins TRBV5-1 to TRBJ2-3, with 9 central nucleotides matching TRBD2. The sequence derives from a woman aged 55-70 years with COVID-19, enrolled during active disease. Sequenced input: peripheral blood. The DNA sequence is given as TGCGCCAGCAGCTTGGATGCGGGAGGGGGAAGCACAGATACGCAGTATTTT. Its protein product is CASSLDAGGGSTDTQYF.